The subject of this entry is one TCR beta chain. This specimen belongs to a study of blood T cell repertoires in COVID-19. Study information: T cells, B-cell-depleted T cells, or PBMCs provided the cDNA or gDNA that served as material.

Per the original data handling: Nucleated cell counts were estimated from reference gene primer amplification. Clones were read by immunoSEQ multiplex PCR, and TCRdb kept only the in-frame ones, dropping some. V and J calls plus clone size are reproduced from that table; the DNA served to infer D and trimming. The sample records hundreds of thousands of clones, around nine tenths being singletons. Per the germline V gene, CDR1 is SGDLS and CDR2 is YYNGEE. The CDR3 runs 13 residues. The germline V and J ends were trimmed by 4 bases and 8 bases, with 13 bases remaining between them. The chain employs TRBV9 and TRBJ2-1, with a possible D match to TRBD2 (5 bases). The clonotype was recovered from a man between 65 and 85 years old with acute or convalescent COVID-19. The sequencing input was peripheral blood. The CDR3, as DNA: TGTGCCAGCAGCAACGGAGTGAGGGATGAGCAGTTCTTC. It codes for CASSNGVRDEQFF.